This T cell receptor (beta chain) comes out of a study of blood T cell repertoires in COVID-19. Overall study: COVID-19 samples collected from the United States, Italy and Spain covered acute and convalescent phases. Nucleic acid was either cDNA or gDNA, and it came from T cells, B-cell-depleted T cells, or PBMCs.

V lost 3 bases to trimming and J lost 3 bases; unmatched junction nucleotides: 5. CDR3 size: 14 residues. The germline V gene encodes CDR1 SGHRS and CDR2 YFSETQ. Followed longitudinally, the Seattle patients had been enrolled during active infection. Some clones are missing from TCRdb's copy, which holds only in-frame ones; the method was immunoSEQ multiplex PCR. The data show over 200,000 clones, with approximately 90% seen just once and 0.75% to 1% held by the top ten. The chain combines TRBV5-1 with TRBJ2-7, with 8 bases matching TRBD1. The specimen sequenced was peripheral blood. The source of this sequence is a man in his 60s with COVID-19, enrolled during active disease. The CDR3 reads CASSSATGDYEQYF. In DNA, the CDR3 is TGCGCCAGCAGCTCCGCGACAGGGGACTACGAGCAGTACTTC.